This T cell receptor (beta chain) comes out of a study of blood T cells in healthy people across ages. Together with a sample-barcoded 5' primer, a J-beta primer mix was included in a second PCR lasting about 6 to 11 cycles. A minimum of 2.5 million CDR3-containing paired-end reads was obtained for each sample. TCRdb analysed the 5' RACE reads with MiXCR anew, one entry per CDR3 protein. The sample consists of about 730,000 distinct CDR3 sequences, 40% to 45% of them appearing once. CDR1 is SGHRS and CDR2 is YFSETQ in the germline V gene. CDR3 length equals 13 residues. V shed 6 bases, J shed 4 bases, and the junction held 5 bases outside the gene matches.

This TCR derives from a woman aged 55-69 years in good health. The material sequenced was blood. J is TRBJ1-1 and V is TRBV5-1; 8 bases match TRBD1. The CDR3 DNA reads TGCGCCAGCACTTGGACAGGGACCACTGAAGCTTTCTTT. Translation gives CASTWTGTTEAFF.